Listed here is a single TCR beta chain. What it recognizes is unknown. This record belongs to a study of blood T cell dynamics during melanoma immunotherapy. Whole-study context: Patients with metastatic melanoma got pembrolizumab or nivolumab-ipilimumab as first-line care.

Time point reported: week 3, after first cycle of checkpoint inhibitor. Blood was drawn before treatment and at week 3 after checkpoint blockade. Patients with prior systemic cancer treatment, concomitant immunosuppressants, or other active malignancies were excluded. Study observations and caveats: Whether repertoire-driving clones were melanoma-specific could not be determined.

This CDR3 has 14 amino acids. Germline lookup yields CDR1 MNHNY and CDR2 SVGAGI (reference sequence). Trimming removed 2 bases from V and 3 bases from J; junction bases left unmatched: 4. Here immunoSEQ multiplex PCR was the method, and the copy in TCRdb shows in-frame clones only, minus some. The data show about 15,000 clones, 70% to 90% seen once. The rearrangement uses TRBV6-6 and TRBJ2-7, with 7 bases lining up with TRBD1. This clonotype was obtained from a human donor with melanoma. This specimen consisted of blood, obtained from a patient treated with checkpoint blockade. The CDR3 spells CASSYATGIYEQYF. Written as DNA, the CDR3 is TGTGCCAGCAGTTACGCGACAGGGATCTACGAGCAGTACTTC.